This T cell receptor beta chain was sequenced during a study of T cells in Graves' hyperthyroidism and ophthalmopathy. Concerning this clonotype: The target antigen is unknown.

The CDR3 runs 13 residues. Germline loops: CDR1 LGHNA, CDR2 YNFKEQ. V gave up 0 bases and J gave up 7 bases, with 10 bases separating them. Authors of the study amplified TCR beta CDR3 regions from RNA transcripts. The HTBI primer set served for first-round RT-PCR of the TCR CDR3. MiXCR, run by TCRdb on the multiplex PCR reads, gives a single entry per CDR3 protein. The sample lists around 600,000 distinct CDR3 sequences; 45% were seen once. Study-level points and caveats: Blood also contained most expanded thyroid clonotypes above 0.001.

Source material: peripheral blood or thyroid tissue (not recorded which). The chain is built from TRBV4-2 and TRBJ2-7; no firm D call. The clonotype originates from an adult man with Graves' disease, either hyperthyroidism or ophthalmopathy (not recorded which). CDR3 in amino acids: CASSQDLPGEQYF. DNA for the CDR3: TGTGCCAGCAGCCAAGATCTGCCCGGGGAGCAGTACTTC.